This T cell receptor (beta chain) derives from a study of T cells in Graves' hyperthyroidism and ophthalmopathy. V was cut by 5 bases and J by 7 bases, with 14 bases left in between. This CDR3 has 12 residues. Germline loops: CDR1 DFQATT, CDR2 SNEGSKA (reference sequence). Whole-study results and caveats: Most thyroid clonotypes that were expanded above 0.001 also turned up in blood. Stable hyperthyroidism was separated from ophthalmopathy by a model based on 13 V-J features.

PBMCs stemmed from around 10 ml fresh peripheral blood. RNA transcripts were the template for amplifying TCR beta CDR3 regions. HTBI primers drove first-round RT-PCR of the TCR CDR3. One entry per CDR3 protein results from TCRdb running MiXCR on the multiplex PCR reads. This table holds about 400,000 distinct CDR3 sequences, approximately 14% found once. This clonotype was recorded at least ten times. Its antigen is undetermined. The receptor's source is a woman under 30 with Graves' hyperthyroidism. Sequenced sample: blood. The chain has TRBV20-1 and TRBJ1-2; the D gene is possibly TRBD1 (5 bases). Here the CDR3 DNA reads TGCAGTGCTGGGGGGGGGGGTCCTGGCTACACCTTC. It specifies CSAGGGGPGYTF.